This T cell receptor beta chain was sequenced for a study of blood T cell repertoires in COVID-19. As for the study in general: Some COVID-19 samples were acute and others convalescent; all came from the United States, Italy and Spain. Sources were T cells, B-cell-depleted T cells, or PBMCs; the material itself was cDNA or gDNA.

CDR3 length: 15 residues. The germline V gene has CDR1 SGHNT and CDR2 YENEEA. Between the trimmed V and J ends, which lost 0 bases and 2 bases, there was a span of 11 bases. Authors' analysis steps: Using reference gene primer amplification, nucleated cell counts were estimated. Method: immunoSEQ multiplex PCR; TCRdb's copy keeps in-frame clones and lacks some. The V and J calls and the clone size are those of that table, but D and trimming were determined from the DNA. Of some 120,000 clones detected, roughly three quarters appear once; the ten largest clones hold roughly 8.6%. The genes are TRBV11-3 and TRBJ2-7, with D perhaps TRBD1 (6 bases). Sample: peripheral blood. This clonotype originated in a human donor in a cohort sampled during active COVID-19. The CDR3 sequence: CASSLEAGVPYEQYF. The DNA for the CDR3 is TGTGCCAGCAGCTTAGAGGCAGGGGTTCCCTACGAGCAGTACTTC.